This section outlines one T cell receptor beta chain sequence together with its context. Its antigen is as yet unknown. During the collection period, no donor immune events like infections were recorded. This record belongs to a study of identifying expanded T cells in peripheral blood. Libraries were prepared by immunoSEQ multiplex PCR; TCRdb keeps only in-frame clonotypes and omits some of them. Of under 100,000 clones detected, around 84% appear once; the ten largest clones hold approximately 4.5%. General observations from the study: Differentially abundant clones: about 1.1 between replicates, 16.4 at approximately two weeks, more than 18 at four.

Germline values: CDR1 SGDLS, CDR2 YYNGEE. The V and J ends lost 4 bases and 3 bases, in that order; junction bases with no gene match: 9. The CDR3 length is 16 residues. V gene TRBV9 combines with J gene TRBJ1-1; 10 bases match TRBD1. Source material: blood. The receptor was derived from a person between 18 and 69 years old in good health. The CDR3 coding sequence is TGTGCCAGCAGCCAGGGACAGGGGCAGGGAGACACTGAAGCTTTCTTT. This encodes CASSQGQGQGDTEAFF.